This T cell receptor (beta chain) was captured by sequencing in a study of cytomegalovirus exposure and HLA in healthy donors. The study ran its PCR with 60 Vbeta and 13 Jbeta primers. Repertoires were generated with immunoSEQ multiplex PCR, while TCRdb's copy carries only in-frame clones and drops some. Here the sample spans 80,000 to 130,000 clones, around 80% being singletons. V was clipped by 5 bases and J by 4 bases, with 18 bases between them. CDR1 SGHTA and CDR2 FQGNSA come from the germline V gene. The CDR3 covers 16 residues. The sample holds a few counts of this clone. The source is a female donor in good health and CMV-seropositive. Sample: PBMCs. J is TRBJ1-5 and V is TRBV7-2, with D possibly being TRBD1 (6 bases). CDR3 amino acids: CASSPLGGRGNQPQHF. CDR3 bases: TGTGCCAGCAGCCCCCTCGGGGGGCGCGGGAATCAGCCCCAGCATTTT.